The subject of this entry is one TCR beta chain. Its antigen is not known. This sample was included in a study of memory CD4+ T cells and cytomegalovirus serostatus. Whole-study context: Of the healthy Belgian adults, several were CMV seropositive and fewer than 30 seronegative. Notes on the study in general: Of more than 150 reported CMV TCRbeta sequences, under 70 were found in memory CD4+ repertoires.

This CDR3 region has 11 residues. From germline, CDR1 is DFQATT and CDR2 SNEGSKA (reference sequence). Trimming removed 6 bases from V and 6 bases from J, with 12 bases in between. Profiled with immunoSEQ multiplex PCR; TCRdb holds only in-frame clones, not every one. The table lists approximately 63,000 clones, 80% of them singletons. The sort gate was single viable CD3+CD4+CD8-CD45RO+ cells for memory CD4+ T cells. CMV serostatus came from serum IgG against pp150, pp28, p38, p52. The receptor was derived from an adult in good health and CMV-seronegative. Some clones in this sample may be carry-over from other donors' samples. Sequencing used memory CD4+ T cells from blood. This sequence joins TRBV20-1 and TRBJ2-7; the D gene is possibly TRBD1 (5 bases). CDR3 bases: TGCAGTGCCTACGACAGCCCCGAGCAGTACTTC. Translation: CSAYDSPEQYF.